The clone carrying this TCR beta chain was seen only once. The data are from a study of blood T cell repertoires in COVID-19. TCRdb's copy holds only in-frame clones and misses some; the assay was immunoSEQ multiplex PCR. The sample has 200,000 to 250,000 clones; around 86% are singletons. The ends lost 5 bases at V and 2 bases at J; junction bases unmatched: 9. The CDR3 totals 16 residues. Germline CDR1 reads KGHSH; CDR2 reads LQKENI. The V call is TRBV18, the J call TRBJ2-1, with TRBD2 matching over 7 bases. Source material: peripheral blood. This sequence was found in a woman in her seventies with COVID-19, enrolled during active disease. In DNA form, the CDR3 reads TGTGCCAGCTCATCTCTTGGGAGGGCCACCTACAATGAGCAGTTCTTC. This gives the protein CASSSLGRATYNEQFF.